The present T cell receptor beta chain was sequenced within a study of shared clonotypes between healthy human individuals. The protocol was immunoSEQ multiplex PCR, while the TCRdb copy is restricted to in-frame clones and leaves out a portion. Here the sample spans approximately 1,500,000 clones, 95% to 99% being singletons. In this sample, this clone turned up once. At one of its ends the junction is not consistent with the germline gene, which may arise from a read error. The CDR3 has 10 residues. The germline CDR1 and CDR2 sequences are DFQATT and SNEGSKA (reference sequence). The chain uses TRBV20-1 and TRBJ2-1; 7 bases are a match to TRBD2. The sample consisted of naive CD4+ T cells sorted from blood. Subset described: CD45RA+ positively selected. This clonotype originated in a man younger than 45 in good health. The CDR3 DNA reads TGCAGTGCTAGTGAGCTAGCGGAAGTCTTC. Protein sequence: CSASELAEVF.